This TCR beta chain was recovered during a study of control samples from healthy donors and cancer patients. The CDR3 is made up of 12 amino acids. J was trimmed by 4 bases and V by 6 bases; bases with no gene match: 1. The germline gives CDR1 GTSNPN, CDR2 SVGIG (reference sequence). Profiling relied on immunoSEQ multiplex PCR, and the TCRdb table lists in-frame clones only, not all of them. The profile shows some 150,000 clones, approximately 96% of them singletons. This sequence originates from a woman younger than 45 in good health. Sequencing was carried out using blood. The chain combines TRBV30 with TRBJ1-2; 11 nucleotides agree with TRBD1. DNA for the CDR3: TGTGCCTGCGGGACAGGGGGCTATGGCTACACCTTC. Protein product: CACGTGGYGYTF.